The 27 T cell receptor beta chains presented below share a single source sample, sequenced in a study of blood T cell repertoires in COVID-19. Repertoires were generated with immunoSEQ multiplex PCR, while TCRdb's copy carries only in-frame clones and drops some. Of 55,000 to 85,000 clones listed, around 86% were seen once; the top ten hold roughly a tenth. Sequencing was carried out using peripheral blood. All receptors come from a woman in her late teens or twenties with acute or convalescent COVID-19.

In its sample, this clone was seen once. The rearrangement joins TRBV4-2 to TRBJ1-5; a weak D match, TRBD1 (5 bases). Germline V gene data show CDR1 as LGHNA and CDR2 as YNFKEQ. Trimming removed 0 bases at V and 2 bases at J, with 11 bases between. This CDR3 contains 16 residues. The CDR3 reads CASSQDLEGGNQPQHF. In nucleotides, the CDR3 is TGTGCCAGCAGCCAAGATCTTGAAGGGGGCAATCAGCCCCAGCATTTT.

The chain carries TRBV5-8 and TRBJ2-5; 12 positions match TRBD2. Germline CDR1 and CDR2: SGHTS and YDEGEE. There are 15 residues in the CDR3. V shed 4 bases, J shed 4 bases, and the junction held 5 bases outside the gene matches. The CDR3, as DNA: TGTGCCAGCAGCCCATCGGGACTAGCGGGAGAGACCCAGTACTTC. Translating it yields CASSPSGLAGETQYF. The variable domain in full, with the rest retrieved from reference TRBV5-8 and TRBJ2-5, is EAGVTQSPTHLIKTRGQQATLRCSPISGHTSVYWYQQALGLGLQFLLWYDEGEERNRGNFPPRFSGRQFPNYSSELNVNALELEDSALYLCASSPSGLAGETQYFGPGTRLLVL.

V and J are TRBV9 and TRBJ2-7, with D perhaps TRBD1 (6 bases). The germline gives CDR1 SGDLS, CDR2 YYNGEE. CDR3 size: 16 residues. The V end lost 0 bases, the J end lost 5 bases, and 18 bases lay between the germline ends. Written as DNA, the CDR3 is TGTGCCAGCAGCGTAGGGTCAGGGGATGATTCCGACGAGCAGTACTTC. Amino acids: CASSVGSGDDSDEQYF.

This chain joins TRBV27 and TRBJ1-4; weak D call: TRBD1 (5 bases). V lost 4 bases and J lost 4, with 19 bases in between. The CDR3 loop spans 17 amino acids. Germline V gene lookup returns CDR1 MNHEY and CDR2 SMNVEV (reference sequence). CDR3 sequence reads: CASSSTDLTAHNEKLFF. Written as DNA, the CDR3 is TGTGCCAGCAGTTCCACCGATTTGACAGCCCATAATGAAAAACTGTTTTTT.

This chain joins TRBV6-2 or TRBV6-3 and TRBJ2-1; 11 bases map to TRBD2. The germline CDR1 and CDR2 sequences are MNHEY and SVGEGT. The CDR3 runs 15 residues. V dropped 2 bases and J dropped 7; count of bases not matched to a gene: 4. In DNA form, the CDR3 reads TGTGCCAGCAGTTACCGACTAGCGGGACTGAATGAGCAGTTCTTC. Translation gives CASSYRLAGLNEQFF.

The chain has TRBV30 and TRBJ2-7; the match to TRBD1 covers 8 bases. With V trimmed by 5 bases and J by 3 bases, 6 bases remained unmatched. Germline V CDR1 and CDR2: GTSNPN, SVGIG (reference sequence). The length of the CDR3 is 13 residues. The CDR3 DNA follows: TGTGCCTGGGTTGTACAGGGGGGCTACGAGCAGTACTTC. Protein sequence: CAWVVQGGYEQYF.

The V and J genes are TRBV29-1 and TRBJ1-1, with D maybe TRBD1 (6 bases). This CDR3 has 14 amino acids. CDR1 and CDR2 from the germline V gene are SQVTM and ANQGSEA. With 6 bases removed from V and 1 base from J, the gap between germline ends came to 15 bases. CDR3 sequence (DNA): TGCAGCGTCCACCCAGGGGCAGGGAACACTGAAGCTTTCTTT. It encodes CSVHPGAGNTEAFF.

This clone came up once. The genes are TRBV19 and TRBJ1-6; unclear D gene. V lost 5 bases, J lost 2 bases, and 10 bases lay in between. Germline values: CDR1 LNHDA, CDR2 SQIVND (reference sequence). CDR3 length equals 15 residues. The CDR3 sequence: CASSSRSAYNSPLHF. CDR3 sequence (DNA): TGTGCCAGTAGTTCTCGGAGCGCCTATAATTCACCCCTCCACTTT.

The chain has TRBV6-5 and TRBJ1-1; possibly TRBD1 for D (5 bases). From germline, CDR1 is MNHEY and CDR2 SVGAGI. With 5 bases removed from V and 8 bases from J, the gap between germline ends came to 18 bases. This CDR3 is built from 14 residues. CDR3 nucleotides: TGTGCCAGCAGTCGACGACCTATGGGGGGGGAAGCTTTCTTT. This encodes CASSRRPMGGEAFF.

The chain is built from TRBV7-8 and TRBJ2-1; D not resolved. In germline, CDR1 is SGHVS, CDR2 FQNEAQ. The length of the CDR3 is 12 residues. V gave up 2 bases and J gave up 3 bases, with 2 bases separating them. The CDR3 nucleotides read TGTGCCAGCAGCTTACGCTACAATGAGCAGTTCTTC. It encodes CASSLRYNEQFF.

The chain combines TRBV4-1 with TRBJ1-3; D call uncertain. V was clipped by 0 bases and J by 0 bases, with 6 bases between them. CDR3 length: 15 amino acids. CDR1 is MGHRA and CDR2 is YSYEKL in the germline V gene. This CDR3 reads CASSQDQISGNTIYF. The CDR3, as DNA: TGCGCCAGCAGCCAAGACCAAATCTCTGGAAACACCATATATTTT.

This clone has just a few counts. V gene TRBV7-9 combines with J gene TRBJ1-1, with 10 bases fitting TRBD1. V shed 2 bases and J 1 base; nucleotides not matched to a gene: 7. Germline loops: CDR1 SEHNR, CDR2 FQNEAQ (reference sequence). CDR3 length equals 17 residues. CDR3 nucleotides: TGTGCCAGCAGCTTATCCGGGACAGGGGCAGGGAACACTGAAGCTTTCTTT. This encodes CASSLSGTGAGNTEAFF.

The chain couples TRBV10-3 to TRBJ1-2, with 7 bases lining up with TRBD1. CDR1 is ENHRY and CDR2 is SYGVKD in the germline V gene. With V trimmed by 7 bases and J by 1 base, 3 bases remained unmatched. This CDR3 is 13 amino acids long. CDR3 nucleotide sequence: TGTGCCATCACGCAGGGGGTTAACTATGGCTACACCTTC. It codes for CAITQGVNYGYTF.

The chain recombines TRBV10-1 with TRBJ2-1; 10 bases align to TRBD2. Germline assignment: CDR1 WNHNN and CDR2 SYGVQD (reference sequence). This CDR3 comprises 16 residues. Germline trimming cut 2 bases from V and 5 bases from J; bases unmatched to any gene: 6. CDR3 nucleotides: TGCGCCAGCAGTGAGGCTATAGCGGGAGGCCACAATGAGCAGTTCTTC. Residues: CASSEAIAGGHNEQFF.

The chain joins TRBV6-1 to TRBJ2-7; TRBD2 agrees at 9 bases. Trimming took 3 bases from V and 6 from J; bases not matched to a gene: 3. Germline V CDR1 and CDR2: MNHNS, SASEGT. The CDR3 loop spans 13 amino acids. CDR3 loop: CASSEPSGVEQYF. For the CDR3, the DNA is TGTGCCAGCAGTGAGCCTAGCGGGGTCGAGCAGTACTTC.

This chain joins TRBV7-9 and TRBJ2-1; no definite D call. This CDR3 is 13 amino acids long. V lost 7 bases to trimming and J lost 1 base, with 8 bases between them. CDR1 SEHNR and CDR2 FQNEAQ come from the germline V gene (reference sequence). The CDR3 DNA reads TGTGCCAGCATCCAAGAGTCCTACAATGAGCAGTTCTTC. This translates into CASIQESYNEQFF.

This clone was seen only once. V usage is TRBV11-2 and J usage is TRBJ2-1; 10 nucleotides agree with TRBD2. The junction had 3 bases not matched to a gene; V was cut back by 2 bases and J by 5 bases. CDR1 and CDR2 (germline): SGHAT, FQNNGV. There are 15 residues in the CDR3. CDR3 in amino acids: CASSLRLAGDNEQFF. In DNA, the CDR3 is TGTGCCAGCAGCTTACGGCTAGCGGGGGACAATGAGCAGTTCTTC.

A single count supports this clone. The DNA of the CDR3 is TGTGCCAGCTCAAGGGGGCGGCCCGACACAGATACGCAGTATTTT. Amino acids: CASSRGRPDTDTQYF. The chain links TRBV18 to TRBJ2-3; 7 positions agree with TRBD1. Looked up from germline, CDR1 is KGHSH and CDR2 is LQKENI. The length of the CDR3 is 15 residues. Germline trimming cut 5 bases from V and 2 bases from J; bases unmatched to any gene: 7.

The V gene is TRBV7-2, the J gene TRBJ1-4; a weak D match, TRBD1 (5 bases). There are 14 residues in the CDR3. CDR1 is SGHTA, CDR2 FQGNSA, per germline. V dropped 1 base and J dropped 7 bases, with 10 bases sitting between them. The CDR3 sequence is CASSLVIGAEKLFF. CDR3 bases: TGTGCCAGCAGCTTAGTGATAGGGGCTGAAAAACTGTTTTTT.

The CDR3 protein is CASSRTSGRATRTDTQYF. The CDR3 DNA reads TGTGCCAGCAGCCGGACTAGCGGGAGGGCTACTCGCACAGATACGCAGTATTTT. The chain links TRBV11-2 to TRBJ2-3, with 15 bases lining up with TRBD2. From germline, CDR1 is SGHAT and CDR2 FQNNGV. Trimming cost V 5 bases and J 1 base; bases outside gene matches: 7. The CDR3 has 18 amino acids.

V and J are TRBV7-9 and TRBJ2-7; the D gene is possibly TRBD2 (6 bases). Germline V CDR1 and CDR2: SEHNR, FQNEAQ (reference sequence). CDR3 length equals 15 residues. V was shortened by 2 bases and J by 6 bases, with 17 bases between the two germline ends. CDR3 sequence: CASSLLARGKGEQYF. The CDR3 DNA reads TGTGCCAGCAGCTTACTAGCACGGGGGAAGGGCGAGCAGTACTTC. Variable domain in full (rest from reference TRBV7-9 and TRBJ2-7): DTGVSQNPRHKITKRGQNVTFRCDPISEHNRLYWYRQTLGQGPEFLTYFQNEAQLEKSRLLSDRFSAERPKGSFSTLEIQRTEQGDSAMYLCASSLLARGKGEQYFGPGTRLTVT.

The chain is built from TRBV27 and TRBJ2-1; 11 positions agree with TRBD2. CDR1 is MNHEY and CDR2 is SMNVEV in the germline V gene (reference sequence). Trimming took 5 bases from V and 4 from J; bases not matched to a gene: 4. This CDR3 region has 15 residues. The CDR3 nucleotides are TGTGCCAGCAGTCTGGGACTAGCGGAATACAATGAGCAGTTCTTC. Translated, it gives CASSLGLAEYNEQFF.

This clone was observed a single time. This chain uses TRBV5-1 with TRBJ1-2; 9 bases are shared with TRBD1. This CDR3 spans 14 amino acids. CDR1 and CDR2 from the germline V gene are SGHRS and YFSETQ. Germline trimming cut 4 bases from V and 7 bases from J; bases unmatched to any gene: 8. CDR3 in amino acids: CASSRAGQGFGYTF. For the CDR3, the DNA is TGCGCCAGCAGCCGAGCGGGACAGGGTTTTGGCTACACCTTC.

The rearrangement uses TRBV10-2 and TRBJ2-1; 8 nucleotides align to TRBD2. Germline V CDR1 and CDR2: WSHSY, SAAADI. There are 14 residues in the CDR3. Trimming at V came to 3 bases and at J to 5 bases, leaving 3 bases not matched to a gene. The CDR3: CASSDTLADNEQFF. The CDR3 bases are TGCGCCAGCAGTGATACACTAGCGGACAATGAGCAGTTCTTC.

The rearrangement links TRBV4-3 to TRBJ2-1, with D possibly TRBD2 on 6 matching bases. CDR3 length: 16 residues. CDR1 and CDR2 from the germline V gene are LGHNA and YSLEER. Trimming took off 0 bases at V and 0 bases at J, with 9 bases between the two ends. For the CDR3, the DNA is TGCGCCAGCAGCCAAGACCTAGCGAGCTCCTACAATGAGCAGTTCTTC. Its translation is CASSQDLASSYNEQFF.

The rearrangement joins TRBV6-5 to TRBJ1-2, with TRBD1 matching over 8 bases. The CDR3 consists of 13 residues. Germline assignment: CDR1 MNHEY and CDR2 SVGAGI. With 10 bases clipped from V and 3 bases from J, the junction kept 7 bases outside the gene matches. The CDR3 loop is CATEPQGDYGYTF. CDR3 nucleotide sequence: TGTGCCACCGAACCACAGGGGGACTATGGCTACACCTTC.

The V gene is TRBV19, the J gene TRBJ1-6; no firm D call. Germline V CDR1 and CDR2: LNHDA, SQIVND (reference sequence). V lost 4 bases to trimming and J lost 7 bases, with 17 bases between them. The CDR3 totals 16 residues. CDR3 nucleotide sequence: TGTGCCAGTAGTAAACGCAAGACTGAGGCGAATTCACCCCTCCACTTT. It translates to CASSKRKTEANSPLHF.